Below, one T cell receptor beta chain is given with its context. This sample was taken from a study of PD-1 and CTLA-4 blockade in melanoma. Germline V CDR1 and CDR2: PRHDT, FYEKMQ (reference sequence). The CDR3 is 12 amino acids. Trimming removed 1 base from V and 10 bases from J, with 10 bases in between. Produced via immunoSEQ multiplex PCR; TCRdb's table is partial and in-frame only. The sample carries 25,000 to 30,000 clones, roughly nine tenths recorded once. This sequence originates from a human donor with melanoma. This chain uses TRBV13 with TRBJ1-1; D not certain. Source: CD8+ T cells from peripheral blood, taken before anti-PD-1 treatment. Here the CDR3 reads CASSLAGNGAFF. The CDR3 DNA reads as TGTGCCAGCAGCTTAGCTGGGAACGGAGCTTTCTTT. The entire variable domain, with the rest obtained from reference TRBV13 and TRBJ1-1, is as follows: AAGVIQSPRHLIKEKRETATLKCYPIPRHDTVYWYQQGPGQDPQFLISFYEKMQSDKGSIPDRFSAQQFSDYHSELNMSSLELGDSALYFCASSLAGNGAFFGQGTRLTVV.